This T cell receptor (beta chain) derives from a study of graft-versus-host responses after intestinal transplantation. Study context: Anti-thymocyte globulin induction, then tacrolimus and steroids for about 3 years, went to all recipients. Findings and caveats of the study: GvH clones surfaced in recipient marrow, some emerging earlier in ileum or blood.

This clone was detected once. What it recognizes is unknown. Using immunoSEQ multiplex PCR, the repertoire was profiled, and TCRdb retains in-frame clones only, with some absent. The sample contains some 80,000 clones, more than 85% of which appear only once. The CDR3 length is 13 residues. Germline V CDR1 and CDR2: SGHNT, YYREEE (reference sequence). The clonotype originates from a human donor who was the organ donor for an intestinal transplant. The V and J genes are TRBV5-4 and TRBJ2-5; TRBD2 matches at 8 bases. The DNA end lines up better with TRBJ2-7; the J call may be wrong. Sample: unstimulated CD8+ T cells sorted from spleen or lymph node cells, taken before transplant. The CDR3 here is CASTTSGAYEQYF. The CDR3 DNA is TGTGCCAGCACTACTAGCGGAGCCTACGAGCAGTACTTC.